This T cell receptor beta chain was identified in a study of T cell responses to AZD1222 COVID-19 vaccine. The repertoire was sequenced with immunoSEQ multiplex PCR; TCRdb's copy has only in-frame clones and lacks some. The sample holds about 140,000 clones; 85% to 95% are singletons and the top ten take roughly an eighth. This clone came up once. Deletions cut 5 bases from V and 7 bases from J, with 11 bases between. In germline, CDR1 is SGHAT, CDR2 FQDESV (reference sequence). The CDR3 spans 12 residues. The starting material was peripheral blood, obtained after recovery from COVID-19. V usage is TRBV11-1 and J usage is TRBJ2-5; D unclear. The TCR was taken from an adult who had recovered from COVID-19. The CDR3 DNA reads TGTGCCAGCAGCCAGTCTGGGGTGACCCAGTACTTC. This sequence encodes CASSQSGVTQYF.